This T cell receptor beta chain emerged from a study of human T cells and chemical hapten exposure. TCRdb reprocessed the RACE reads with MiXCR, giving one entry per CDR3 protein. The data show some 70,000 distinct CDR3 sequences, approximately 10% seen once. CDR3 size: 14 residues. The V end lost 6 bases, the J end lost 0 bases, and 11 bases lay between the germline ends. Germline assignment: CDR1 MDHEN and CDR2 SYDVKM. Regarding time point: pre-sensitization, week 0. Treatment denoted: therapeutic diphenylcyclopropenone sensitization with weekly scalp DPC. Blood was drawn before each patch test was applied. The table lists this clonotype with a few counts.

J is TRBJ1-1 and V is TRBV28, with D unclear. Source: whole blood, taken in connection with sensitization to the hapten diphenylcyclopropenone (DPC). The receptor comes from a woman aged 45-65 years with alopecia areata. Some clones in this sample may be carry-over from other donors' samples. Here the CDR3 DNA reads TGTGCCAGCAGAAGGAGGGATGTGAACACTGAAGCTTTCTTT. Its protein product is CASRRRDVNTEAFF.